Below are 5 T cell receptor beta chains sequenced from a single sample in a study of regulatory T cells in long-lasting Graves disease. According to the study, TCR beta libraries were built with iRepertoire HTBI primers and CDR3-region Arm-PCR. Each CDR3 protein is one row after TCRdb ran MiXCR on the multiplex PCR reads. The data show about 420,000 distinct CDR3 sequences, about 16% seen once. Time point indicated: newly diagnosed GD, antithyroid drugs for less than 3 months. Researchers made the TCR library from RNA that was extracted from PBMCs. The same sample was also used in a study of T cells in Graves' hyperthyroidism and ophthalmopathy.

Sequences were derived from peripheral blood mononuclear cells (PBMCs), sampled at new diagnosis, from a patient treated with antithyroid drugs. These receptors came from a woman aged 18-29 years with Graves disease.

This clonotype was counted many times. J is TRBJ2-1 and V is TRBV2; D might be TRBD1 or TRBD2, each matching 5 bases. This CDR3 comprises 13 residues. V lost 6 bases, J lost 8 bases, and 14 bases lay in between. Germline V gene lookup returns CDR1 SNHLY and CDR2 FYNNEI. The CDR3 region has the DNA TGTGCCAGCAGCCCATTTGGGGGACATGAGCAGTTCTTC. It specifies CASSPFGGHEQFF. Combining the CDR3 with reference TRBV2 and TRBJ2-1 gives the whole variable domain EPEVTQTPSHQVTQMGQEVILRCVPISNHLYFYWYRQILGQKVEFLVSFYNNEISEKSEIFDDQFSVERPDGSNFTLKIRSTKLEDSAMYFCASSPFGGHEQFFGPGTRLTVL.

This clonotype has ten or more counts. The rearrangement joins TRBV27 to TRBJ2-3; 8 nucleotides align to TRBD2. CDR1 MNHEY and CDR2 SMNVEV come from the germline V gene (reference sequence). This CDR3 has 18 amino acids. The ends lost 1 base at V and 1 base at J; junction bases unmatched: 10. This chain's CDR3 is CASSLFRASGRGTDTQYF. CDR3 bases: TGTGCCAGCAGTTTATTCCGGGCGAGCGGGAGAGGCACAGATACGCAGTATTTT.

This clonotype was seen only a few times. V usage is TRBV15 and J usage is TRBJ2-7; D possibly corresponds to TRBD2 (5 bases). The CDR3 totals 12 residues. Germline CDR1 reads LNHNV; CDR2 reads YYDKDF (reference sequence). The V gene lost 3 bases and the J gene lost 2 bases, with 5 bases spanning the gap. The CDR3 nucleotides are TGTGCCACCAGCAGCGGGGCCTACGAGCAGTACTTC. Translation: CATSSGAYEQYF.

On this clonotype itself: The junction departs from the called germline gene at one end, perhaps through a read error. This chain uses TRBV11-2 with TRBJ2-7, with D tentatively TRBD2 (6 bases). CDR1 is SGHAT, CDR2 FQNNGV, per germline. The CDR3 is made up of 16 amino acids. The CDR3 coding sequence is TGTGCCAGCAGTTTAGGAAGGGTGGGGCGGGACTACGAGCAGTACTTC. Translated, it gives CASSLGRVGRDYEQYF.

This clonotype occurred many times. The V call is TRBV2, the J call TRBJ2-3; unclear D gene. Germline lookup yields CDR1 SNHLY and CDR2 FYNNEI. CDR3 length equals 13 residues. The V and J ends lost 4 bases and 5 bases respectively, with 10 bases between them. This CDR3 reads CASSARRVDTQYF. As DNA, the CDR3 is TGTGCCAGCAGTGCCCGACGGGTAGATACGCAGTATTTT. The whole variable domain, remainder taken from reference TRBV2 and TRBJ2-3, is EPEVTQTPSHQVTQMGQEVILRCVPISNHLYFYWYRQILGQKVEFLVSFYNNEISEKSEIFDDQFSVERPDGSNFTLKIRSTKLEDSAMYFCASSARRVDTQYFGPGTRLTVL.